This TCR beta chain came from a study of blood T cell repertoires in COVID-19. For the study at large: COVID-19 samples collected from the United States, Italy and Spain covered acute and convalescent phases. T cells, B-cell-depleted T cells, or PBMCs provided the cDNA or gDNA that served as material.

Germline V gene sequence: CDR1 MNHEY, CDR2 SMNVEV (reference sequence). The CDR3 is made up of 14 amino acids. J was trimmed by 4 bases and V by 6 bases; bases with no gene match: 5. Per the study methods: How many nucleated cells were present was estimated from reference gene primer amplification. Sequenced by immunoSEQ multiplex PCR; TCRdb stores in-frame clones only, minus some. That table supplies the V and J calls and clone size; D and trimming were determined from the DNA. Here the sample spans tens of thousands of clones, 90% being singletons. This clone was found a few times. This receptor was obtained from a man aged 50-60 years with acute or convalescent COVID-19. Sequencing input: peripheral blood. The chain uses TRBV27 and TRBJ2-1; 8 positions agree with TRBD2. Here the CDR3 reads CASRLAVSYNEQFF. CDR3 sequence (DNA): TGTGCCAGCAGACTAGCGGTTTCTTACAATGAGCAGTTCTTC.